This T cell receptor beta chain came from a study of T-cell reconstitution after alpha-beta-depleted transplantation in children. Overall study findings and caveats: Surviving recipient cells, namely T cells and thymic progenitors, were the source of high day-60 TCRbeta diversity in some patients. In patients about two months after transplant, alpha-beta T cells reportedly arose from several hundred expanded graft clones. Most T-cell counts and diversity one year after the transplant came from T cells that were newly produced.

A TCRbeta library incorporating unique molecular identifiers was prepared. TCRdb recomputed calls from the PCR reads with MiXCR, one row per CDR3 protein. The repertoire consists of some 87,000 distinct CDR3 sequences, with roughly a sixth occurring once and the leading ten covering around 20%. The CDR3 has 13 residues. The trim removed 10 bases at V and 7 bases at J, leaving 7 bases unmatched. Germline values: CDR1 ENHRY, CDR2 SYGVKD. Only a few counts were recorded for this clonotype. The antigen is not known. Sequencing was performed on PBMCs, mostly from graft donor cells, taken 180 days after TCRalphabeta/CD19-depleted stem cell transplant. The sequence derives from a male patient between 2 and 10 years old who had a stem cell transplant for acute lymphoblastic leukemia, so the T cells may come from the graft donor. The gene calls are TRBV10-3 and TRBJ2-7; TRBD2 agrees at 13 bases. The CDR3 sequence: CATLLAGGWEQYF. In DNA, the CDR3 is TGTGCCACCCTACTAGCGGGGGGGTGGGAGCAGTACTTC.